This entry lists 28 T cell receptor beta chains sequenced from one sample in a study of cytomegalovirus exposure and HLA in healthy donors. Sequencing used immunoSEQ multiplex PCR; TCRdb keeps in-frame clones, though not all of them. This table has around 70,000 clones, 85% to 95% appearing once. The sample comprised PBMCs. These receptors came from a young man in good health and CMV-seropositive.

V and J are TRBV5-6 and TRBJ1-1; a weak D match, TRBD1 (5 bases). V gave up 0 bases and J gave up 7 bases, with 10 bases separating them. Per germline, CDR1 SGHDT and CDR2 YYEEEE. CDR3 size: 13 residues. In DNA, the CDR3 is TGTGCCAGCAGCTTGGGAACAGGTCGTGAAGCTTTCTTT. Translating it yields CASSLGTGREAFF.

The chain links TRBV5-4 to TRBJ2-2; 10 nucleotides line up with TRBD2. Germline V CDR1 and CDR2: SGHNT, YYREEE (reference sequence). The CDR3 has 17 residues. Trimming removed 4 bases from V and 7 bases from J; junction bases left unmatched: 13. The CDR3 coding sequence is TGTGCCAGCAGCATCGGAGCTAGCGGGAGTAAGGACGGGGAGCTGTTTTTT. It translates to CASSIGASGSKDGELFF.

The chain employs TRBV5-1 and TRBJ1-1; D might be TRBD1 (5 bases). Between the trimmed V and J ends, which lost 4 bases and 11 bases, there was a span of 15 bases. Germline lookup yields CDR1 SGHRS and CDR2 YFSETQ. The length of the CDR3 is 12 residues. CDR3 sequence reads: CASSTGGHEAFF. CDR3 DNA: TGCGCCAGCAGCACGGGGGGTCATGAGGCTTTCTTT.

This clone came up once. The V and J genes are TRBV27 and TRBJ2-7, with 8 bases aligning to TRBD1. The junction had 10 bases not matched to a gene; V was cut back by 7 bases and J by 2 bases. This CDR3 has 15 amino acids. The germline gives CDR1 MNHEY, CDR2 SMNVEV (reference sequence). CDR3 sequence reads: CASTDSWTGTYEQYF. As DNA, the CDR3 is TGTGCCAGCACCGATTCCTGGACAGGGACCTACGAGCAGTACTTC.

The chain has TRBV11-2 and TRBJ2-1, with TRBD2 matching over 10 bases. The length of the CDR3 is 19 residues. V lost 0 bases and J lost 8; bases outside the gene matches: 16. CDR1 is SGHAT, CDR2 FQNNGV, per germline. CDR3 sequence (DNA): TGTGCCAGCAGCTTAGATTTTTCAATACTAGCGGGATCAGCGTATGAGCAGTTCTTC. Translating gives CASSLDFSILAGSAYEQFF.

The gene calls are TRBV15 and TRBJ2-7; the D gene is possibly TRBD2 (7 bases). The length of the CDR3 is 12 residues. V lost 9 bases, J lost 5 bases, and 14 bases lay in between. Germline CDR1 and CDR2: LNHNV and YYDKDF (reference sequence). The CDR3 bases are TGTGCCACGCCGGGGGGCCCCCACGAGCAGTACTTC. This gives the protein CATPGGPHEQYF. The entire variable domain, with the rest obtained from reference TRBV15 and TRBJ2-7, is as follows: DAMVIQNPRYQVTQFGKPVTLSCSQTLNHNVMYWYQQKSSQAPKLLFHYYDKDFNNEADTPDNFQSRRPNTSFCFLDIRSPGLGDTAMYLCATPGGPHEQYFGPGTRLTVT.

The chain is built from TRBV2 and TRBJ1-1; 9 bases are a match to TRBD1. The J segment lost 6 bases and the V segment lost 4 bases, leaving 0 bases of the junction unmatched. This CDR3 has 12 residues. CDR1 and CDR2 from the germline V gene are SNHLY and FYNNEI. In DNA form, the CDR3 reads TGTGCCAGCAGTGGACAGGGGGCTGAAGCTTTCTTT. This codes for CASSGQGAEAFF. Supplemented by reference TRBV2 and TRBJ1-1, the full variable domain reads EPEVTQTPSHQVTQMGQEVILRCVPISNHLYFYWYRQILGQKVEFLVSFYNNEISEKSEIFDDQFSVERPDGSNFTLKIRSTKLEDSAMYFCASSGQGAEAFFGQGTRLTVV.

This clone was seen only once. The chain links TRBV10-1 to TRBJ2-7; tentatively, D is TRBD2 (5 bases). Between the trimmed V and J ends, which lost 3 bases and 5 bases, there was a span of 11 bases. This CDR3 is 13 amino acids long. Germline CDR1 is WNHNN and CDR2 is SYGVQD (reference sequence). In DNA form, the CDR3 reads TGCGCCAGCAGTGAAGGGTCCGGGAACGAGCAGTACTTC. Residues: CASSEGSGNEQYF.

The chain recombines TRBV19 with TRBJ1-2; 9 positions match TRBD1. The CDR3 consists of 13 residues. Trimming removed 5 bases from V and 4 bases from J; junction bases left unmatched: 2. From germline, CDR1 is LNHDA and CDR2 SQIVND (reference sequence). The CDR3 DNA is TGTGCCAGTAGTCCGACAGGGGGCTATGGCTACACCTTC. Protein product: CASSPTGGYGYTF.

The gene calls are TRBV7-2 and TRBJ1-1, with 8 bases identical to TRBD1. The CDR3 is made up of 12 amino acids. With 5 bases clipped from V and 5 bases from J, the junction kept 1 base outside the gene matches. Germline CDR1 reads SGHTA; CDR2 reads FQGNSA. The CDR3 nucleotides are TGTGCCAGCAGCAGACAGGGGACTGAAGCTTTCTTT. Translation gives CASSRQGTEAFF.

This clone has a handful of counts. This rearrangement joins TRBV5-1 to TRBJ2-1; TRBD1 matches at 12 bases. CDR3 length equals 15 residues. With V trimmed by 4 bases and J by 5 bases, 4 bases remained unmatched. Germline-derived CDR1 and CDR2 are SGHRS and YFSETQ. DNA for the CDR3: TGCGCCAGCAGCCCGGGACAGGGGGCCCACAATGAGCAGTTCTTC. Protein sequence: CASSPGQGAHNEQFF.

V and J are TRBV30 and TRBJ2-1; tentatively, D is TRBD1 (6 bases). Trimming left V 2 bases short and J 3 bases short, with 14 bases between. There are 15 residues in the CDR3. CDR1 and CDR2 from the germline V gene are GTSNPN and SVGIG (reference sequence). CDR3: CAWSFQGQRYNEQFF. The DNA for the CDR3 is TGTGCCTGGAGTTTTCAGGGGCAGCGCTACAATGAGCAGTTCTTC.

The chain joins TRBV10-1 to TRBJ2-7, with D possibly being TRBD1 (5 bases). CDR3 length equals 13 residues. Germline loops: CDR1 WNHNN, CDR2 SYGVQD (reference sequence). V lost 1 base and J 3 bases, leaving 7 bases between the germline ends. CDR3 DNA: TGCGCCAGCAGTGAGTACACAGGCTACGAGCAGTACTTC. It specifies CASSEYTGYEQYF.

The chain uses TRBV5-1 and TRBJ2-7; 8 bases line up with TRBD2. CDR1 is SGHRS, CDR2 YFSETQ, per germline. The CDR3 totals 15 residues. The junction had 6 bases not matched to a gene; V was cut back by 1 base and J by 3 bases. The CDR3 DNA follows: TGCGCCAGCAGCTTGACTAGCGGTGCCTACTACGAGCAGTACTTC. Translation gives CASSLTSGAYYEQYF.

This rearrangement joins TRBV30 to TRBJ2-1; D might be TRBD2 (6 bases). V lost 3 bases and J 2 bases, leaving 14 bases between the germline ends. This CDR3 has 15 residues. CDR1 and CDR2 from the germline V gene are GTSNPN and SVGIG (reference sequence). The chain's CDR3 is CAWRLRDFTYNEQFF. The CDR3 DNA reads as TGTGCCTGGAGACTCCGGGACTTTACCTACAATGAGCAGTTCTTC.

V usage is TRBV29-1 and J usage is TRBJ2-1, with D uncertain. The V end was cut by 1 base, the J end by 4 bases, with 8 bases between. The CDR3 totals 13 residues. CDR1 is SQVTM and CDR2 is ANQGSEA in the germline V gene. CDR3 sequence (DNA): TGCAGCGTTGAAGTTTTGGAGTACAATGAGCAGTTCTTC. This codes for CSVEVLEYNEQFF.

The V gene is TRBV5-1, the J gene TRBJ2-2; D perhaps matches TRBD1 (6 bases). With 1 base removed from V and 6 bases from J, the gap between germline ends came to 13 bases. The germline V gene encodes CDR1 SGHRS and CDR2 YFSETQ. The CDR3 is 15 amino acids. The CDR3 nucleotides read TGCGCCAGCAGCTTGTTGGGCAGGGGCGCCGGGGAGCTGTTTTTT. Amino acids: CASSLLGRGAGELFF.

The chain links TRBV6-5 to TRBJ1-1, with 11 bases matching TRBD1. Germline V gene lookup returns CDR1 MNHEY and CDR2 SVGAGI. The CDR3 spans 16 residues. J gave up 5 bases and V 4 bases, and 9 bases lay outside the gene matches. The CDR3 sequence: CASSFRDRGTRTEAFF. CDR3 nucleotide sequence: TGTGCCAGCAGTTTCCGGGACAGGGGGACGAGAACTGAAGCTTTCTTT.

V and J are TRBV19 and TRBJ1-5; 9 bases map to TRBD1. CDR3 size: 17 residues. The germline gives CDR1 LNHDA, CDR2 SQIVND (reference sequence). Trimming removed 1 base from V and 4 bases from J; junction bases left unmatched: 8. Here the CDR3 reads CASSIGAQGARNQPQHF. The DNA for the CDR3 is TGTGCCAGTAGTATAGGAGCACAGGGGGCGAGGAATCAGCCCCAGCATTTT.

The chain joins TRBV28 to TRBJ1-2; no definite D call. Trimming shortened V by 8 bases and J by 4 bases, and 20 bases separated the two germline ends. Germline V gene lookup returns CDR1 MDHEN and CDR2 SYDVKM. The CDR3 covers 15 residues. Here the CDR3 DNA reads TGTGCCAGCTCGTTTCCCCCCGGCACGGGCTATGGCTACACCTTC. It is translated as CASSFPPGTGYGYTF.

The chain uses TRBV19 and TRBJ1-1, with D hard to call. Trimming took off 6 bases at V and 4 bases at J, with 15 bases between the two ends. The CDR3 has 14 residues. CDR1 is LNHDA, CDR2 SQIVND, per germline (reference sequence). CDR3 residues: CASSLHGSSTEAFF. In DNA form, the CDR3 reads TGTGCCAGTAGCTTACATGGCTCTTCCACTGAAGCTTTCTTT.

The chain employs TRBV25-1 and TRBJ1-2; 9 bases line up with TRBD1. The CDR3 covers 16 residues. V shed 4 bases and J 5 bases; nucleotides not matched to a gene: 11. Germline values: CDR1 MGHDK, CDR2 SYGVNS. The CDR3, as DNA: TGTGCCAGCAGTGGGCGGACAGGGGAAGTACGGTATGGCTACACCTTC. Translation: CASSGRTGEVRYGYTF.

This rearrangement joins TRBV5-4 to TRBJ2-1, with 10 bases aligning to TRBD2. V gave up 3 bases and J gave up 6 bases; unmatched junction bases: 3. Germline-derived CDR1 and CDR2 are SGHNT and YYREEE (reference sequence). This CDR3 comprises 14 residues. The CDR3 nucleotides read TGTGCCAGCAGCTCGTGGACTAGCGGCAATGAGCAGTTCTTC. This encodes CASSSWTSGNEQFF. Full variable domain (outside the CDR3, taken from reference TRBV5-4 and TRBJ2-1): ETGVTQSPTHLIKTRGQQVTLRCSSQSGHNTVSWYQQALGQGPQFIFQYYREEENGRGNFPPRFSGLQFPNYSSELNVNALELDDSALYLCASSSWTSGNEQFFGPGTRLTVL.

CDR3 in amino acids: CASSGKQGARDTQYF. The CDR3 bases are TGCGCCAGCAGCGGGAAACAGGGGGCTAGGGATACGCAGTATTTT. The chain joins TRBV5-1 to TRBJ2-3; TRBD1 matches 9 bases. V was pared by 4 bases and J by 6 bases, with 9 bases of the junction left unmatched. The CDR3 has 15 amino acids. Germline V lookup: CDR1 SGHRS, CDR2 YFSETQ.

This clone occurred once. V and J are TRBV10-3 and TRBJ2-3, with no clear D. The V end lost 3 bases, the J end lost 6 bases, and 7 bases lay between the germline ends. Per the germline V gene, CDR1 is ENHRY and CDR2 is SYGVKD. This CDR3 has 12 residues. CDR3 sequence (DNA): TGTGCCATCAGTGATCTATCTGATACGCAGTATTTT. As protein: CAISDLSDTQYF.

This rearrangement joins TRBV7-9 to TRBJ1-1; D gene uncertain. CDR1 and CDR2 (germline): SEHNR, FQNEAQ (reference sequence). The length of the CDR3 is 12 residues. V shed 5 bases and J shed 6 bases, with 10 bases lying between them. The CDR3 nucleotides are TGTGCCAGCAGCGCAGCAGGTGCTGAAGCTTTCTTT. It translates to CASSAAGAEAFF.

As to this clone: In this CDR3 the conserved last residue, phenylalanine or tryptophan, is missing, so a read error is likely. No DNA is shown, since the ends of the CDR3 on it are uncertain; the CDR3 is the one TCRdb lists. The V gene is TRBV25-1, the J gene TRBJ2-7; the table names TRBD1, a call not compared with the DNA. Germline lookup yields CDR1 MGHDK and CDR2 SYGVNS. The CDR3 contains 9 residues when both ends are counted. CDR3 loop: CASSATGLG.

The chain couples TRBV7-6 to TRBJ2-7; D is possibly TRBD1 (6 bases). CDR3 length equals 14 residues. Germline values: CDR1 SGHVS, CDR2 FNYEAQ. V was cut by 8 bases and J by 3 bases, with 17 bases left in between. CDR3 sequence: CASQRTAHSYEQYF. The CDR3 nucleotides read TGTGCCAGCCAAAGGACAGCCCATAGCTACGAGCAGTACTTC.